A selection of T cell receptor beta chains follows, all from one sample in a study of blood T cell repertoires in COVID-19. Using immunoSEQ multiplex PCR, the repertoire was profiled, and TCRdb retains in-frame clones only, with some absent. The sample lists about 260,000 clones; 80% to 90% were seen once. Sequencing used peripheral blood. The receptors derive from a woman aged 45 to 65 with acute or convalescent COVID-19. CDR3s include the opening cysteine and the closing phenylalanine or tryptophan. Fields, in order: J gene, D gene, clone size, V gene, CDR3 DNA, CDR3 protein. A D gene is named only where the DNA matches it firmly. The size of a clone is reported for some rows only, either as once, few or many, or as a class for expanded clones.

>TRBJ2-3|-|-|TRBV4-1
TGCGCCAGCAGTGTCTGGCCTCTCACAGATACGCAGTATTTT
CASSVWPLTDTQYF
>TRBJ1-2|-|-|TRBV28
TGTGCCAGCAAGGAGTGGAACTATGGCTACACCTTC
CASKEWNYGYTF
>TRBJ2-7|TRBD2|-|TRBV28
TGTGCCAGCGGCTTGGGGGGGACCTCCTACGAGCAGTACTTC
CASGLGGTSYEQYF
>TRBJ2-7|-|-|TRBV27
TGTGCCAGCAGACGAGGGAGGACCTACGAGCAGTACTTC
CASRRGRTYEQYF
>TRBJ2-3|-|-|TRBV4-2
TGTGCCAGCAGCCCGGGACTCCTCAGCACAGATACGCAGTATTTT
CASSPGLLSTDTQYF
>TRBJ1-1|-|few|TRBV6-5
TGTGCCAGCAGTTACGGCGGCAGTAAGAACACTGAAGCTTTCTTT
CASSYGGSKNTEAFF
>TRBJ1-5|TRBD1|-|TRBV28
TGTGCCAGCAGCAGGACAGGGCTCAATCAGCCCCAGCATTTT
CASSRTGLNQPQHF
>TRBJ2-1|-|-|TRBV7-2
TGTGCCAGCAGCTCCGGGTTAAACAATGAGCAGTTCTTC
CASSSGLNNEQFF
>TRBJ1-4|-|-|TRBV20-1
TGCAGTGCTAGACGTGAAAAACTGTTTTTT
CSARREKLFF
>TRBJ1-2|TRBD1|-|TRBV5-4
TGTGCCAGCAGCTTGGGACAGGGGTATGCGGACTATGGCTACACCTTC
CASSLGQGYADYGYTF
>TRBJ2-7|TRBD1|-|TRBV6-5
TGTGCCAGCAGGCAACAGGGGGCCTACGAGCAGTACTTC
CASRQQGAYEQYF
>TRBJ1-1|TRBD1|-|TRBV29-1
TGCAGCGTTGGCAGGGGGCAGACTGAAGCTTTCTTT
CSVGRGQTEAFF
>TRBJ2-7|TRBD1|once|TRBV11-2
TGTGCCAGCAGCACCCGGGACAGACTCTACGAGCAGTACTTC
CASSTRDRLYEQYF
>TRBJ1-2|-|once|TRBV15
TGTGCCACCTCCCCCGCCAACCGAGGGAACTATGGCTACACCTTC
CATSPANRGNYGYTF
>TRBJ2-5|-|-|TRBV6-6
TGTGCCAGCTCAGGGGGGCCTGGGGAGACCCAGTACTTC
CASSGGPGETQYF
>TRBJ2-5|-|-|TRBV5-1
TGCGCCAGCAGCTTGGGGGGGCCCCAAGAGACCCAGTACTTC
CASSLGGPQETQYF
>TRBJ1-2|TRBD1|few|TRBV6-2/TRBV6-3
TGTGCCAGCAGTTACTACCGGACAGGGGGCGGCTATGGCTACACCTTC
CASSYYRTGGGYGYTF
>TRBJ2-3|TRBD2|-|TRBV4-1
TGCGCCAGCAGCCAAGATGGGCTAGCGGGCTTCACAGATACGCAGTATTTT
CASSQDGLAGFTDTQYF
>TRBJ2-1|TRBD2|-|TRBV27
TGTGCCAGCAGTCAAGCGGGAGGGCCGGGTGAGCAGTTCTTC
CASSQAGGPGEQFF
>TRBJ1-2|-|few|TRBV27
TGTGCCAGCAGTCCCTCGAGCGGGCGCGGGTACTATGGCTACACCTTC
CASSPSSGRGYYGYTF
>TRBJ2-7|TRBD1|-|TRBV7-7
TGTGCCAGCACCCTTTCAGGGACAGAGAGCTACGAGCAGTACTTC
CASTLSGTESYEQYF
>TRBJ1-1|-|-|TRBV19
TGTGCCAGTGGGAGCAGGGGATACACTGAAGCTTTCTTT
CASGSRGYTEAFF
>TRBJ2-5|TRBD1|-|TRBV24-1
TGTGCCACCAGTCGACCGGGACAGGGGGGGGAGACCCAGTACTTC
CATSRPGQGGETQYF
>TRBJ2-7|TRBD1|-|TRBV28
TGTGCCAGCCTAACAGGGGCGTCGAACTACGAGCAGTACTTC
CASLTGASNYEQYF
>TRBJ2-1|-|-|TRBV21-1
TGTGCCAGCACTCCGGGACTAGCCGGTTCACCCTCCTACAATGAGCAGTTCTTC
CASTPGLAGSPSYNEQFF
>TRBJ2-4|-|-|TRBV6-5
TGTGCCAGCAGTTACTCTTCGGGGAACATTCAGTACTTC
CASSYSSGNIQYF
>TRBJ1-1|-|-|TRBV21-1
TGTGCCAGCAGCAAAATGGAGGGAAACACTGAAGCTTTCTTT
CASSKMEGNTEAFF
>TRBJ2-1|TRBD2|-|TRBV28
TGTGCCAGCAGTCTAAGACTAGCCATCTACAATGAGCAGTTCTTC
CASSLRLAIYNEQFF
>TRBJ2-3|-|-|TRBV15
TGTGCCACCAGCAGAACGCGGGGATCCACAGATACGCAGTATTTT
CATSRTRGSTDTQYF
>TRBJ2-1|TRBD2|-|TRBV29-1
TGCAGCGTTGACCCGACCCGGACTAGTTCCAATGAGCAGTTCTTC
CSVDPTRTSSNEQFF
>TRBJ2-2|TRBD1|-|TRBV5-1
TGCGCCCGCAGCTTGGGACAGGGGGGGACCGGGGAGCTGTTTTTT
CARSLGQGGTGELFF
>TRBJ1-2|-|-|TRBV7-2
TGTGCCAGCAGCTTAGCGTACAGGGATGGCTACACCTTC
CASSLAYRDGYTF
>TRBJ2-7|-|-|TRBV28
TGTGCCAGCAGTTTCCCACAGCAACGGTACGAGCAGTACTTC
CASSFPQQRYEQYF
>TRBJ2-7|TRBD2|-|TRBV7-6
TGTGCCAGCAGCCTGACTAGCGGAGGGGCCTACGAGCAGTACTTC
CASSLTSGGAYEQYF
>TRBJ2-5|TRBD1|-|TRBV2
TGTGCCAGCAGTGACAACAGGGGAGAGACCCAGTACTTC
CASSDNRGETQYF
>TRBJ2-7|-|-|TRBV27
TGTGCCACCGCGATTCGGGACACCTACGAGCAGTACTTC
CATAIRDTYEQYF
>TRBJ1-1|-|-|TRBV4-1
TGCGCCAGCAGCCCCCCCACAGGGTTGGGGAACACTGAAGCTTTCTTT
CASSPPTGLGNTEAFF
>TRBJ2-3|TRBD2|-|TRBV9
TGTGCCAGCAGCTATGGACTAGCGGGATGGTCAGATACGCAGTATTTT
CASSYGLAGWSDTQYF
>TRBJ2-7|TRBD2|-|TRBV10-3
TGTGCCTCCTATGGGCTAGCGGGCGTACCTTTCCTCTACGAGCAGTACTTC
CASYGLAGVPFLYEQYF
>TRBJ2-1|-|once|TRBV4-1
TGCGCCAGCAGCCCCAACCCGGGACATGGGGTCCATGAGCAGTTCTTC
CASSPNPGHGVHEQFF
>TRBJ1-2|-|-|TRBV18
TGTGCCAGCTCGGCTACTGTCGGGCAGGGGCCTTTTAACTATGGCTACACCTTC
CASSATVGQGPFNYGYTF
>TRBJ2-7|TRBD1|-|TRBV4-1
TGCGCCAGCAGCCAAGGGGACAGGGGAGGCGAGCAGTACTTC
CASSQGDRGGEQYF
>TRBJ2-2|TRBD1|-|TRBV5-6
TGTGCCAGCTATCTTTCGGGGACAGGGATCGGGGAGCTGTTTTTT
CASYLSGTGIGELFF
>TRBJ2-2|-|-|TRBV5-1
TGCGCCAGCAGCTTGGGTGGAGCGAACACCGGGGAGCTGTTTTTT
CASSLGGANTGELFF
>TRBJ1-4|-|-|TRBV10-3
TGTGCCACCAGACGGACTAATGAAAAACTGTTTTTT
CATRRTNEKLFF
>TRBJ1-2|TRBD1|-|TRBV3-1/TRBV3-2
TGTGCCAGCAGCCAGATCGCTGACAGGGTTGGTTTAGGGGGCTACACCTTC
CASSQIADRVGLGGYTF